This TCR beta chain was captured in a study of early T cells in non-severe SARS-CoV-2 infection. Between the trimmed V and J ends, which lost 4 bases and 1 base, there was a span of 23 bases. This CDR3 is 20 amino acids long. Looked up from germline, CDR1 is SEHNR and CDR2 is FQNEAQ (reference sequence). Attachment of unique molecular identifiers was made to individual cDNA molecules. TCRdb itself ran the 5' RACE reads through MiXCR, one entry per CDR3 protein. Among tens of thousands of distinct CDR3 sequences listed, 10% to 15% were seen once. Sequenced material: whole blood. The clonotype comes from an adult who was a healthcare worker with PCR-confirmed SARS-CoV-2 infection or an uninfected control (not recorded which). The V call is TRBV7-9, the J call TRBJ2-6; TRBD2 is a possible D gene (6 bases). The CDR3 sequence: CASSSIPGDTPESGANVLTF. In DNA, the CDR3 is TGTGCCAGCAGCTCCATCCCGGGAGACACCCCGGAGTCTGGGGCCAACGTCCTGACTTTC.